This T cell receptor beta chain appears in the sequencing data of a study of cytomegalovirus exposure and HLA in healthy donors. Regarding the study as a whole: Immune exposure information comprised only CMV serostatus.

This clone was seen a handful of times. The antigen is unknown. Both 60 Vbeta primers and 13 Jbeta primers went into the PCR. The data were produced by immunoSEQ multiplex PCR, yet TCRdb's version contains in-frame clones alone and is incomplete. This table holds around 220,000 clones, roughly 85% found once. This CDR3 spans 12 amino acids. The germline CDR1 and CDR2 sequences are SEHNR and FQNEAQ (reference sequence). V was cut by 5 bases and J by 3 bases, with 7 bases left in between. This receptor was obtained from a man between 18 and 35 years old in good health and CMV-seronegative. This chain uses TRBV7-9 with TRBJ1-2, with D tentatively TRBD1 (6 bases). The specimen sequenced was PBMCs. The CDR3 loop reads CASSNRDYGYTF. The CDR3 bases are TGTGCCAGCAGCAACAGGGACTATGGCTACACCTTC.